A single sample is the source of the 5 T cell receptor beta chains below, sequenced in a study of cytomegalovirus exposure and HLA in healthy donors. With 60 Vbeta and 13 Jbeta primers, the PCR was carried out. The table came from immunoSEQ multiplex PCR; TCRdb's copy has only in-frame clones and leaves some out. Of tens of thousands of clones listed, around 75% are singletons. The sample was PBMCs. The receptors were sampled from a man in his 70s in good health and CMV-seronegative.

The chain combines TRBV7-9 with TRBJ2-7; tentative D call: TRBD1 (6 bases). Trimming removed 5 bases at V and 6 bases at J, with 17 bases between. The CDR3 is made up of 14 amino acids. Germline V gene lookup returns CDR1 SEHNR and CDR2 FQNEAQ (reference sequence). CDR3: CASSRGGSYREQYF. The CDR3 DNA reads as TGTGCCAGCAGCAGAGGGGGTTCTTATCGCGAGCAGTACTTC.

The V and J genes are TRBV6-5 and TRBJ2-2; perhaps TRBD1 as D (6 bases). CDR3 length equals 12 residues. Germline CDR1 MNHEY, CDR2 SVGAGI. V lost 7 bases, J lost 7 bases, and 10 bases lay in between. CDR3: CASTSDSGELFF. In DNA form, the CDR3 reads TGTGCCAGCACATCGGACAGCGGGGAGCTGTTTTTT.

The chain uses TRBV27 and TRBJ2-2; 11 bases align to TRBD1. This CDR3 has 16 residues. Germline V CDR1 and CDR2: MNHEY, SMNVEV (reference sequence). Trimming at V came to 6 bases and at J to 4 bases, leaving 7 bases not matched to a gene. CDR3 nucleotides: TGTGCCAGCAGCCCTCCGGGACAGGGGGTCACCGGGGAGCTGTTTTTT. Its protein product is CASSPPGQGVTGELFF.

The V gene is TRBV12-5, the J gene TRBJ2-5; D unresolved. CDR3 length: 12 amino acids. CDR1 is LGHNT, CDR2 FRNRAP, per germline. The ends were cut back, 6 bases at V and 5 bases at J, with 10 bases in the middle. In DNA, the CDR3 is TGTGCTAGTGGAGCCGTCTTGGAGACCCAGTACTTC. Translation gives CASGAVLETQYF.

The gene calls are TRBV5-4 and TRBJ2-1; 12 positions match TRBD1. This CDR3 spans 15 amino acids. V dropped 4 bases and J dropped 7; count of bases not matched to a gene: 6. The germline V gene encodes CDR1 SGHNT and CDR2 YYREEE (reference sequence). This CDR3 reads CASSPGTGGRNEQFF. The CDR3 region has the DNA TGTGCCAGCAGCCCCGGGACAGGGGGCCGGAATGAGCAGTTCTTC.